This T cell receptor (beta chain) appears in the sequencing data of a study of blood T cells in healthy people across ages. Donation came from healthy Caucasian individuals in Russia who were aged roughly 6 to 95. Sample-barcoded 5' priming and a J-beta primer mix drove a second PCR of about 7 to 11 cycles. Sequencing of every sample gave 2.5 million or more CDR3-containing paired-end reads. TCRdb passed the 5' RACE reads through MiXCR, listing each CDR3 protein once. Altogether 710,000 or so distinct CDR3 sequences are present, around 32% being singletons, with the ten largest covering approximately 15%. Trimming cost V 8 bases and J 2 bases; bases outside gene matches: 11. This CDR3 spans 16 amino acids. Germline-derived CDR1 and CDR2 are MNHEY and SVGEGT.

J is TRBJ2-2 and V is TRBV6-2 or TRBV6-3, with 7 bases fitting TRBD2. The sequenced sample consisted of blood. The source of this sequence is a woman older than 75 in good health. The CDR3 reads CASAGLAEPNTGELFF. The CDR3 nucleotides are TGTGCCAGCGCGGGTCTAGCGGAACCTAACACCGGGGAGCTGTTTTTT.